This is a list of T cell receptor beta chains from one sample in a study of blood T cell repertoires in COVID-19. Only in-frame clones appear in the TCRdb table, and some are missing; sequencing was by immunoSEQ multiplex PCR. The table records 190,000 or so clones, approximately 86% of them present only once. The specimen sequenced was peripheral blood. The receptor set was obtained from a man aged 60 to 69 with COVID-19, enrolled during active disease. CDR3s include the opening cysteine and the closing phenylalanine or tryptophan. A D gene is named only where the DNA matches it firmly. Only part of the rows carry a size: once, few, many, or a class if the clone is expanded.

v_call: TRBV11-2
d_call: .
clone_size: .
j_call: TRBJ1-1
cdr3_nt: TGTGCCAGCAGCTTATTAAGCGGGACACCCAACACTGAAGCTTTCTTT
cdr3_aa: CASSLLSGTPNTEAFF

v_call: TRBV27
d_call: TRBD2
clone_size: once
j_call: TRBJ2-5
cdr3_nt: TGTGCCAGCAGGCGGGTAGCGGGAGGTATAGAGACCCAGTACTTC
cdr3_aa: CASRRVAGGIETQYF

v_call: TRBV2
d_call: .
clone_size: .
j_call: TRBJ1-1
cdr3_nt: TGTGCCAGTAATAGCAGACTTGGAGCTTTCTTT
cdr3_aa: CASNSRLGAFF

v_call: TRBV29-1
d_call: TRBD1
clone_size: .
j_call: TRBJ1-1
cdr3_nt: TGCAGCGCCAACAGGGGGCGGTTGAAACCTGAAGCTTTCTTT
cdr3_aa: CSANRGRLKPEAFF

v_call: TRBV28
d_call: .
clone_size: .
j_call: TRBJ1-2
cdr3_nt: TGTGCCAGCAGCTCGGATGGCTACACCTTC
cdr3_aa: CASSSDGYTF

v_call: TRBV9
d_call: .
clone_size: once
j_call: TRBJ1-2
cdr3_nt: TGTGCCAGCAGCGCAGAGGGATTCTATGGCTACACCTTC
cdr3_aa: CASSAEGFYGYTF

v_call: TRBV30
d_call: .
clone_size: .
j_call: TRBJ1-1
cdr3_nt: TGTGCCTGGAGTCCCAGTCCGAACACTGAAGCTTTCTTT
cdr3_aa: CAWSPSPNTEAFF

v_call: TRBV20-1
d_call: .
clone_size: .
j_call: TRBJ1-5
cdr3_nt: TGCAGTGCTAGTGATCCAAGGCAGGGAAGCAATCAGCCCCAGCATTTT
cdr3_aa: CSASDPRQGSNQPQHF

v_call: TRBV5-6
d_call: .
clone_size: .
j_call: TRBJ2-7
cdr3_nt: TGTGCCAGCAGCTTGGCGAGGGGGGGGCGATACGAGCAGTACTTC
cdr3_aa: CASSLARGGRYEQYF

v_call: TRBV11-2
d_call: TRBD1
clone_size: .
j_call: TRBJ1-5
cdr3_nt: TGTGCCAGCAGCTACGACAGGGAAGTATGGCAGCCCCAGCATTTT
cdr3_aa: CASSYDREVWQPQHF

v_call: TRBV28
d_call: .
clone_size: .
j_call: TRBJ2-7
cdr3_nt: TGTGCCAGCAGCCCGGCCGCGGGGAGTACCTACGAGCAGTACTTC
cdr3_aa: CASSPAAGSTYEQYF

v_call: TRBV14
d_call: .
clone_size: .
j_call: TRBJ1-6
cdr3_nt: TGTGCCAGCAGCATAGGCAGGGAAAATTCACCCCTCCACTTT
cdr3_aa: CASSIGRENSPLHF

v_call: TRBV5-1
d_call: TRBD1
clone_size: .
j_call: TRBJ2-1
cdr3_nt: TGCGCCAGCAGCTTGAGTGGGACAGGGCGGAATGAGCAGTTCTTC
cdr3_aa: CASSLSGTGRNEQFF

v_call: TRBV25-1
d_call: .
clone_size: .
j_call: TRBJ1-2
cdr3_nt: TGTGCCAGCACCTCCGGGGGGGGCTACACCTTC
cdr3_aa: CASTSGGGYTF

v_call: TRBV10-3
d_call: .
clone_size: few
j_call: TRBJ2-7
cdr3_nt: TGTGCCATTGCCCAGGGTACAGACGAGCAGTACTTC
cdr3_aa: CAIAQGTDEQYF

v_call: TRBV28
d_call: TRBD1
clone_size: .
j_call: TRBJ2-7
cdr3_nt: TGTGCCAGCAGTTTTAATCGTTTGGGACAGGGCTACGAGCAGTACTTC
cdr3_aa: CASSFNRLGQGYEQYF

v_call: TRBV7-9
d_call: .
clone_size: .
j_call: TRBJ1-2
cdr3_nt: TGTGCCAGCAGCTTAGGATCACCCACGGATGGCTACACCTTC
cdr3_aa: CASSLGSPTDGYTF

v_call: TRBV9
d_call: .
clone_size: .
j_call: TRBJ1-1
cdr3_nt: TGTGCCAGCAGCGCCGGACAGACAAGTAACACTGAAGCTTTCTTT
cdr3_aa: CASSAGQTSNTEAFF

v_call: TRBV7-9
d_call: .
clone_size: once
j_call: TRBJ2-1
cdr3_nt: TGTGCCAGCAGCCCGACCCCCCCGTCGGGCAATGAGCAGTTCTTC
cdr3_aa: CASSPTPPSGNEQFF

v_call: TRBV12-3/TRBV12-4
d_call: .
clone_size: .
j_call: TRBJ2-7
cdr3_nt: TGTGCCAGCAGGCGGGGACCGACCTCGGAGCAGTACTTC
cdr3_aa: CASRRGPTSEQYF

v_call: TRBV6-6
d_call: TRBD1
clone_size: once
j_call: TRBJ1-5
cdr3_nt: TGTGCCAGCAGCTGGGACAGTCTCAATCAGCCCCAGCATTTT
cdr3_aa: CASSWDSLNQPQHF

v_call: TRBV6-2/TRBV6-3
d_call: .
clone_size: .
j_call: TRBJ1-6
cdr3_nt: TGTGCCAGCAGTTTTCCAGGGTCGTTCAATTCACCCCTCCACTTT
cdr3_aa: CASSFPGSFNSPLHF

v_call: TRBV10-3
d_call: .
clone_size: .
j_call: TRBJ2-7
cdr3_nt: TGTGCCATCAGTGGGCGGGGGGACAGTCACTACGAGCAGTACTTC
cdr3_aa: CAISGRGDSHYEQYF

v_call: TRBV29-1
d_call: TRBD1
clone_size: .
j_call: TRBJ1-1
cdr3_nt: TGCAGCGTCGGACAGGGAGGTTATTCGGGTGAAGCTTTCTTT
cdr3_aa: CSVGQGGYSGEAFF

v_call: TRBV5-4
d_call: .
clone_size: .
j_call: TRBJ1-1
cdr3_nt: TGTGCCAGCAGGCTTGGGGCAGGGGTGGGCACTGAAGCTTTCTTT
cdr3_aa: CASRLGAGVGTEAFF

v_call: TRBV25-1
d_call: TRBD1
clone_size: .
j_call: TRBJ2-7
cdr3_nt: TGTGCCAGCAGTGAATCCGGGACAGCCTACGAGCAGTACTTC
cdr3_aa: CASSESGTAYEQYF